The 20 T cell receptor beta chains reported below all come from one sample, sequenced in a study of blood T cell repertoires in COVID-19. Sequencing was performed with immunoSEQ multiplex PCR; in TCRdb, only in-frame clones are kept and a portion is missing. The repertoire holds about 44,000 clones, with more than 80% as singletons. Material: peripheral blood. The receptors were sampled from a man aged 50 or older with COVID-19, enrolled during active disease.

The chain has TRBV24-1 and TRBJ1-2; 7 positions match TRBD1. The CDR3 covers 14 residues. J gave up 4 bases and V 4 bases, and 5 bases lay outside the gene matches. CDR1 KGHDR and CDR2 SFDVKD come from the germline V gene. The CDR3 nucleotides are TGTGCCACCAGTGACCCGGGACAGATCTATGGCTACACCTTC. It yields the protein CATSDPGQIYGYTF.

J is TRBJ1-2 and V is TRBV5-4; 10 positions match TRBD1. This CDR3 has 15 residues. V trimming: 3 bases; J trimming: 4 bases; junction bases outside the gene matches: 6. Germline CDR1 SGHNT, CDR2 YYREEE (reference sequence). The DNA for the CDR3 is TGTGCCAGCAGCTCGGGGACAGGGGCCAGCTATGGCTACACCTTC. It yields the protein CASSSGTGASYGYTF.

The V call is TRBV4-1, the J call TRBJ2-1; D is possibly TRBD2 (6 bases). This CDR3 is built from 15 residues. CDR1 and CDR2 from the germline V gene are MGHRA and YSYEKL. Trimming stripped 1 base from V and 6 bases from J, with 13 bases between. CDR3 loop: CASSQVGLAANEQFF. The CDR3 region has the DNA TGCGCCAGCAGCCAAGTCGGGTTAGCGGCCAATGAGCAGTTCTTC.

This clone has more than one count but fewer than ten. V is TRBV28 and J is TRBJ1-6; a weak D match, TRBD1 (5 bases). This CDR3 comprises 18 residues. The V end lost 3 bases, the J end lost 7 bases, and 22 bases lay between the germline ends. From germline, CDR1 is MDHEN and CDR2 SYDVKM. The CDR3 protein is CASSFPPGGGSWNSPLHF. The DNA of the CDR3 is TGTGCCAGCAGTTTCCCGCCGGGGGGAGGGAGTTGGAATTCACCCCTCCACTTT.

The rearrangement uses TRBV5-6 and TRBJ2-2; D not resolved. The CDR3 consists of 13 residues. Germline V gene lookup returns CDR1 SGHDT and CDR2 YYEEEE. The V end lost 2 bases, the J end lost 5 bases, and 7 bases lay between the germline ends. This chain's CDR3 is CASSFGSTGELFF. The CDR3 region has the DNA TGTGCCAGCAGCTTCGGGTCGACCGGGGAGCTGTTTTTT.

The CDR3 loop is CASSTAGVRADTQYF. In DNA, the CDR3 is TGTGCCAGTAGTACCGCGGGGGTCCGGGCAGATACGCAGTATTTT. The gene calls are TRBV19 and TRBJ2-3, with 7 bases matching TRBD2. CDR1 is LNHDA and CDR2 is SQIVND in the germline V gene (reference sequence). This CDR3 is 15 amino acids long. Germline trimming cut 4 bases from V and 4 bases from J; bases unmatched to any gene: 8.

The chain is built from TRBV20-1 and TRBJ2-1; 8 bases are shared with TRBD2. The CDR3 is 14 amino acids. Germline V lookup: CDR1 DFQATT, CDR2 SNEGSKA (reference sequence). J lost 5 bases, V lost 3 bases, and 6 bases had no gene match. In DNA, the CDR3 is TGCAGTGCTAGTGATAGCGGGAAGGACAATGAGCAGTTCTTC. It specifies CSASDSGKDNEQFF.

CDR3 in DNA: TGTGCCAGCAGTGACCATAGCGGGAGGGGCACAGATACGCAGTATTTT. Encoded protein: CASSDHSGRGTDTQYF. V is TRBV6-1 and J is TRBJ2-3, with 11 bases aligning to TRBD2. This CDR3 is built from 16 residues. V gave up 3 bases and J gave up 1 base; unmatched junction bases: 3. CDR1 and CDR2 from the germline V gene are MNHNS and SASEGT.

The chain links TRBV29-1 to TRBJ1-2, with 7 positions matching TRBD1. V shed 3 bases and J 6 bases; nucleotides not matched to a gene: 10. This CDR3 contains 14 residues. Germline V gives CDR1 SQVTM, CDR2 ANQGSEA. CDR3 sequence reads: CSVETLDRSHGYTF. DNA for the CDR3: TGCAGCGTTGAGACATTGGACAGGTCCCATGGCTACACCTTC.

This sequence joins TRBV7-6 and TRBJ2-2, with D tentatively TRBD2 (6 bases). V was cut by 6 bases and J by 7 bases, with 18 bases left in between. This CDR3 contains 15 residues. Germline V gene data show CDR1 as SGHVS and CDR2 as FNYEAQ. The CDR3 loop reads CASSLGNGGIGELFF. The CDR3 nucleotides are TGTGCCAGCAGTTTGGGAAATGGGGGGATCGGGGAGCTGTTTTTT.

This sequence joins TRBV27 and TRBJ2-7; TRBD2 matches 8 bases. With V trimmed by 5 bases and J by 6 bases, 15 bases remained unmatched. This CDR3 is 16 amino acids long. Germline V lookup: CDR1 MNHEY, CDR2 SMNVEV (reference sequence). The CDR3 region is CASSLISVGRGGEQYF. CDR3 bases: TGTGCCAGCAGTCTAATCTCGGTCGGGAGGGGAGGCGAGCAGTACTTC.

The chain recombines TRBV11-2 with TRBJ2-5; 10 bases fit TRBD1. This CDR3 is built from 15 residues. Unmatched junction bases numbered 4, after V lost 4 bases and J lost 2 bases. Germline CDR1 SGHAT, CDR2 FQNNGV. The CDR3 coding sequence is TGTGCCAGCAGCTCCGACAGGGGGCGGCAAGAGACCCAGTACTTC. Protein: CASSSDRGRQETQYF.

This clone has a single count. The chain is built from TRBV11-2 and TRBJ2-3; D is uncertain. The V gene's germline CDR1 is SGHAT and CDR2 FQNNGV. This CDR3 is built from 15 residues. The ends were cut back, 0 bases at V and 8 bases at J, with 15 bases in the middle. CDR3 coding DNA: TGTGCCAGCAGCTTAGAGCCGGCCAGTACGGGTACGCAGTATTTT. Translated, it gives CASSLEPASTGTQYF.

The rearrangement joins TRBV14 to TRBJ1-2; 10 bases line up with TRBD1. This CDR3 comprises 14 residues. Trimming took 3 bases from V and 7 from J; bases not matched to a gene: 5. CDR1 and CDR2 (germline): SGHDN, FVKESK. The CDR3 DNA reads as TGTGCCAGCAGCCAGGGCCGGACAGGGGGTGGCTACACCTTC. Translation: CASSQGRTGGGYTF. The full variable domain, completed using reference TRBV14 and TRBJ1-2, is EAGVTQFPSHSVIEKGQTVTLRCDPISGHDNLYWYRRVMGKEIKFLLHFVKESKQDESGMPNNRFLAERTGGTYSTLKVQPAELEDSGVYFCASSQGRTGGGYTFGSGTRLTVV.

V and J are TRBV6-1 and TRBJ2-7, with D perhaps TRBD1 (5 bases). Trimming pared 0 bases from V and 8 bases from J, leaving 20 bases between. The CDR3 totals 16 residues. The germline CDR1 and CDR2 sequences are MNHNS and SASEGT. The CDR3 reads CASSEALGAETTKQYF. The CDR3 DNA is TGTGCCAGCAGTGAAGCGCTAGGGGCGGAAACTACGAAGCAGTACTTC.

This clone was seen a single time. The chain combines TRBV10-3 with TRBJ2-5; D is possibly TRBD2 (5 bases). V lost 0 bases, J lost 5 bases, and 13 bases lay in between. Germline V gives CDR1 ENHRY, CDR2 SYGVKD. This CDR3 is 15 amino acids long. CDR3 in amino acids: CAISESVAGVETQYF. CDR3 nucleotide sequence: TGTGCCATCAGTGAGTCGGTCGCGGGCGTGGAGACCCAGTACTTC.

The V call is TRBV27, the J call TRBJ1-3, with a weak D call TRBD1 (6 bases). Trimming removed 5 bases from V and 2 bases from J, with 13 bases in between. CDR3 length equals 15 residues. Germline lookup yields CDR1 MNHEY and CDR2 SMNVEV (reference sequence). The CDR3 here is CASSPLKGAGNTIYF. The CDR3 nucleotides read TGTGCCAGCAGTCCCCTGAAGGGGGCTGGAAACACCATATATTTT.

CDR3 bases: TGTGCCAGCAGCTTAGAATTCGGTAAGGGGGCGAATCAGCCCCAGCATTTT. Its protein product is CASSLEFGKGANQPQHF. This chain links TRBV7-2 with TRBJ1-5; 7 positions agree with TRBD1. V dropped 1 base and J dropped 4; count of bases not matched to a gene: 10. The germline gives CDR1 SGHTA, CDR2 FQGNSA. CDR3 length equals 17 residues.

CDR3 sequence reads: CASSSAIGEARGEQYF. In nucleotides, the CDR3 is TGCGCCAGCAGCTCCGCTATCGGGGAGGCCCGGGGCGAGCAGTACTTC. The V call is TRBV5-1, the J call TRBJ2-7; D is possibly TRBD2 (6 bases). Germline values: CDR1 SGHRS, CDR2 YFSETQ. V was shortened by 3 bases and J by 6 bases, with 22 bases between the two germline ends. The CDR3 extends over 16 amino acids. Based on the CDR3 plus reference TRBV5-1 and TRBJ2-7, the full variable domain is KAGVTQTPRYLIKTRGQQVTLSCSPISGHRSVSWYQQTPGQGLQFLFEYFSETQRNKGNFPGRFSGRQFSNSRSEMNVSTLELGDSALYLCASSSAIGEARGEQYFGPGTRLTVT.

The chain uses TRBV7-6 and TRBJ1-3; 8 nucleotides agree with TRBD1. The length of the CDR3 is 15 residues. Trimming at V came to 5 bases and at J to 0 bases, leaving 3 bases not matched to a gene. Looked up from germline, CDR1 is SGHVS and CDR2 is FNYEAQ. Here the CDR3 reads CASSRGQVSGNTIYF. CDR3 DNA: TGTGCCAGCAGCAGGGGACAGGTCTCTGGAAACACCATATATTTT.